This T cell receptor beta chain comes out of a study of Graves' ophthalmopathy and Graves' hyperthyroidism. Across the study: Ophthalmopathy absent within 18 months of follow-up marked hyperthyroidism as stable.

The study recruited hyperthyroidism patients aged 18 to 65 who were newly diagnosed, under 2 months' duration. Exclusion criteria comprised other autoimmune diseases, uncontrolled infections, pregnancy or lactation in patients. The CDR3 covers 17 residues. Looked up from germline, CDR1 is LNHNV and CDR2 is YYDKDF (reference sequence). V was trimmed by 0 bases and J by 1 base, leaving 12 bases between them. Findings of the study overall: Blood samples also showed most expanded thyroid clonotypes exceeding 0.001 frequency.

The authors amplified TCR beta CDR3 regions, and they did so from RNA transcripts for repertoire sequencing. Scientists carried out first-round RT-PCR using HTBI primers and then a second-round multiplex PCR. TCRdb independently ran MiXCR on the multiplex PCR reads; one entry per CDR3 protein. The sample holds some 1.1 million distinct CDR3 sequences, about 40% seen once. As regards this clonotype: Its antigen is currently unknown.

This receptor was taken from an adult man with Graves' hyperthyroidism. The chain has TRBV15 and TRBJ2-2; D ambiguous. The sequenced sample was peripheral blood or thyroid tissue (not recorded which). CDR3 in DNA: TGTGCCACCAGCAGAGATTATACAGCTTTGAACACCGGGGAGCTGTTTTTT. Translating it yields CATSRDYTALNTGELFF.